This TCR beta chain was captured in a study of T cell responses to AZD1222 COVID-19 vaccine. With 3 bases removed from V and 7 bases from J, the gap between germline ends came to 6 bases. This CDR3 contains 12 residues. Germline V lookup: CDR1 MNHEY, CDR2 SMNVEV (reference sequence). Measured with immunoSEQ multiplex PCR; TCRdb has only the in-frame clones, and not every one. The table includes more than 100,000 clones, about 93% detected once. The clonotype comes from an adult in good health. The gene calls are TRBV27 and TRBJ1-4; the D gene is possibly TRBD1 (5 bases). Sample: peripheral blood, taken on day 0 of AZD1222 vaccination. CDR3 in amino acids: CASSFTGEKLFF. CDR3 coding DNA: TGTGCCAGCAGTTTTACAGGTGAAAAACTGTTTTTT.